The rows below give T cell receptor beta chains drawn from one sample of a study of T cells in Graves' hyperthyroidism and ophthalmopathy. TCRdb called the multiplex PCR reads again in MiXCR, with one record for every CDR3 protein. There are about 510,000 distinct CDR3 sequences in the sample; about 46% occur only once, and about two fifths lies in the top ten. What was sequenced was peripheral blood or thyroid tissue (not recorded which). The receptors derive from an adult woman with Graves' disease, either hyperthyroidism or ophthalmopathy (not recorded which). CDR3s include the opening cysteine and the closing phenylalanine or tryptophan. The D gene is left open where the match is weak. Clone size is shown for a subset of rows, as once, few, many or a class of expanded clone.

>16|TRBV4-1|-|many|TRBJ1-5
TGCGCCAGCAGCCAAGCCCGGGAGGGGCTAGGTCAGCCCCAGCATTTT
CASSQAREGLGQPQHF
>14|TRBV7-2|-|-|TRBJ1-2
TGTGCCAGCAGCTTAATCCGGACAGTGAGCGGCTACACCTTC
CASSLIRTVSGYTF
>16|TRBV5-1|-|-|TRBJ1-4
TGCGCCAGCAGCTTCACGGGCGAGGGTCTGCGAGAAAAACTGTTTTTT
CASSFTGEGLREKLFF
>15|TRBV6-6|-|many|TRBJ2-5
TGTGCCAGCAGTCCCGCCGACATCCCCCGGGAGACCCAGTACTTC
CASSPADIPRETQYF
>15|TRBV11-2|-|few|TRBJ1-4
TGCGCCAGCAGCCAAGGTTTTTCAGGGGACGGGAAACTGTTTTTT
CASSQGFSGDGKLFF
>12|TRBV20-1|-|-|TRBJ1-1
TGCAGTGCTAGTGTAGTTGCGGGAGGAGCTTTCTTT
CSASVVAGGAFF
>16|TRBV5-1|TRBD2|many|TRBJ2-1
TGCGCCAGCAGCTTACCCCGACTAGCTCAACTAAATGAGCAGTTCTTC
CASSLPRLAQLNEQFF
>14|TRBV5-6|-|-|TRBJ1-2
TGTGCCAGCAGCTTGGTCGACACTTACTATGGCTACACCTTC
CASSLVDTYYGYTF
>15|TRBV2|TRBD1|many|TRBJ1-1
TGTGCCAGCAGAGGCACAGGGGGACTTGGAACTGAAGCTTTCTTT
CASRGTGGLGTEAFF
>14|TRBV7-2|-|many|TRBJ2-5
TGTGCCAGCAGCTTATACTCAGGCGGAGAGACCCAGTACTTC
CASSLYSGGETQYF
>16|TRBV7-2|TRBD1|-|TRBJ1-4
TGTGCCAGCAGCCCATCCTTGGGGACAGGGAATGAAAAACTGTTTTTT
CASSPSLGTGNEKLFF
>14|TRBV5-4|TRBD1|-|TRBJ1-5
TGTGCCAGCAGCTTGGACGAGGGGGCAACCTACGAGCATTTT
CASSLDEGATYEHF
>15|TRBV7-8|-|-|TRBJ2-2
TGTGCCAGCAGCCCGATTAGCGGCAACACCGGGGAGCTGTTTTTT
CASSPISGNTGELFF
>15|TRBV5-8|-|many|TRBJ1-5
TGTGCCAGCAGCTTGGCCGTGGACAGCAATCAGCCCCAGCATTTT
CASSLAVDSNQPQHF
>12|TRBV20-1|-|-|TRBJ1-1
TGCAGTGCTAGGCGGGAGGGTGCTGAAGCTTTCTTT
CSARREGAEAFF
>13|TRBV7-2|-|-|TRBJ1-3
TGTGCCAGCAGCTTAAGCGGCTTGGCCACCATATATTTT
CASSLSGLATIYF
>21|TRBV7-2|TRBD2|-|TRBJ2-2
TGTGCCAGCAGCTTAAGGAGGCTCTGGACTAGCGGGAGTGGGGGCACCGGGGAGCTGTTTTTT
CASSLRRLWTSGSGGTGELFF
>14|TRBV5-1|TRBD2|many|TRBJ2-5
TGCGCCAGCAGCTTGGGTAGCGGGAGTGAGACCCAGTACTTC
CASSLGSGSETQYF
>13|TRBV9|TRBD1|-|TRBJ1-1
TGTGCCAGCGGAAGGGGGCCTGACACTGAAGCTTTCTTT
CASGRGPDTEAFF
>16|TRBV11-1|-|-|TRBJ1-1
TGTGCCAGCAGCTTAGCTGGGACGAGGCGAAACACTGAAGCTTTCTTT
CASSLAGTRRNTEAFF
>15|TRBV5-4|-|many|TRBJ1-2
TGTGCCAGCAGCTTGGCCCTGGCCACAAACTATGGCTACACCTTC
CASSLALATNYGYTF
>14|TRBV29-1|TRBD1|many|TRBJ2-5
TGCAGCGCCGCCGCCGGGACAGCACAAGAGACCCAGTACTTC
CSAAAGTAQETQYF
>15|TRBV7-9|-|-|TRBJ1-2
TGTGCCGTCCCCGTGTTTGGGGGGGCGTCCTATGGCTACACCTTC
CAVPVFGGASYGYTF
>16|TRBV7-2|TRBD1|-|TRBJ2-2
TGTGCCAGCAGCTCTTCGGGACAGGGTTTCGGCGGGGAGCTGTTTTTT
CASSSSGQGFGGELFF